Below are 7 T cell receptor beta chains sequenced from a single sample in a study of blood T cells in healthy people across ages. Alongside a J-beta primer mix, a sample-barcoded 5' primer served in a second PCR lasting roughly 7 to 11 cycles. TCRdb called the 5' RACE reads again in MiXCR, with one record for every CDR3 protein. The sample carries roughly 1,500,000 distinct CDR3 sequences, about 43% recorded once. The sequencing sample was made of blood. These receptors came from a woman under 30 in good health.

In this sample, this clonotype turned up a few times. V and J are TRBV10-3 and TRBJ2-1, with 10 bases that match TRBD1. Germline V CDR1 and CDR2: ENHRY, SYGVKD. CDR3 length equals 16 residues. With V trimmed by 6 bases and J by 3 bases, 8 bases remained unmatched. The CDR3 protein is CAIRLPGTGDYNEQFF. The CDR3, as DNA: TGTGCCATCAGACTACCCGGGACAGGGGACTACAATGAGCAGTTCTTC.

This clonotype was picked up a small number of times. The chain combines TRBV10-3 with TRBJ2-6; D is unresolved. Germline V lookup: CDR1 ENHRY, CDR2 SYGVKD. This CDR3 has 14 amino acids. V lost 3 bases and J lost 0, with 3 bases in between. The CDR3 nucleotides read TGTGCCATCAGTGAAAACTCTGGGGCCAACGTCCTGACTTTC. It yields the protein CAISENSGANVLTF.

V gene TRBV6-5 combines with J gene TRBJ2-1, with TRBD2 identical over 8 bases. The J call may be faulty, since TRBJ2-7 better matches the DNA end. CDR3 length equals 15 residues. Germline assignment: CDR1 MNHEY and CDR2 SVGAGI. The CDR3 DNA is TGTGCCAGCAGTTACTCGACTAGCGTAGACAATGAGCAGTACTTC. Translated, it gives CASSYSTSVDNEQYF.

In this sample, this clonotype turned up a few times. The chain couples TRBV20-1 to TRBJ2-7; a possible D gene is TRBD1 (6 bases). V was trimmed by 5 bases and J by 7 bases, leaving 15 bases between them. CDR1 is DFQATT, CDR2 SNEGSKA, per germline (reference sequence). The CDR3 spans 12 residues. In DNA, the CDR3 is TGCAGTGCTCCCAAGACAGGTCTAGAGCAGTACTTC. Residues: CSAPKTGLEQYF.

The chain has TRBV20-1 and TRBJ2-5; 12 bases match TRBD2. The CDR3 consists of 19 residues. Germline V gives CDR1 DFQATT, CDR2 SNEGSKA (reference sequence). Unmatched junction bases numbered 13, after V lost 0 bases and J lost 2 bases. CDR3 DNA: TGCAGTGCTAGAGATGTGGGACTAGCGGGTCTCAAGCTGCAAGAGACCCAGTACTTC. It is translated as CSARDVGLAGLKLQETQYF.

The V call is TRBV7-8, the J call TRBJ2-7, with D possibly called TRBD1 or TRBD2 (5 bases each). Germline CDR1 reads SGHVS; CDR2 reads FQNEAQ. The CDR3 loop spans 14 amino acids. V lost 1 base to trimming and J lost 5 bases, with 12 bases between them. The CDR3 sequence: CASSLGPSRDEQYF. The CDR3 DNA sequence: TGTGCCAGCAGCTTAGGACCTAGCAGGGACGAGCAGTACTTC. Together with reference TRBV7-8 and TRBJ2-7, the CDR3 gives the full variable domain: GAGVSQSPRYKVAKRGQDVALRCDPISGHVSLFWYQQALGQGPEFLTYFQNEAQLDKSGLPSDRFFAERPEGSVSTLKIQRTQQEDSAVYLCASSLGPSRDEQYFGPGTRLTVT.

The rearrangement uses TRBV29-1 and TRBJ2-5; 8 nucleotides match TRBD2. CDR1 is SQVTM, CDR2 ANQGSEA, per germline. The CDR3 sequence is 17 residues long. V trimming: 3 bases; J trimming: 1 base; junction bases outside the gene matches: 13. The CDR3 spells CSVEVGVAGGSQETQYF. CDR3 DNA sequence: TGCAGCGTTGAGGTTGGGGTGGCGGGGGGTTCCCAAGAGACCCAGTACTTC. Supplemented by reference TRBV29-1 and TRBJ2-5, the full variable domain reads SAVISQKPSRDICQRGTSLTIQCQVDSQVTMMFWYRQQPGQSLTLIATANQGSEATYESGFVIDKFPISRPNLTFSTLTVSNMSPEDSSIYLCSVEVGVAGGSQETQYFGPGTRLLVL.